Below, 6 T cell receptor beta chains from the same sample are listed, as sequenced in a study of blood T cell repertoires in COVID-19. Assay used: immunoSEQ multiplex PCR; TCRdb lists only in-frame clones, some missing. This table has about 270,000 clones, around 90% appearing once. The material sequenced was PBMCs or T cells enriched from blood (not recorded which). The receptors here all came from a woman aged 30 to 39 with acute COVID-19.

V is TRBV28 and J is TRBJ2-6; maybe TRBD2 (5 bases). Germline values: CDR1 MDHEN, CDR2 SYDVKM. This CDR3 is 20 amino acids long. The V and J ends lost 3 bases and 0 bases respectively, with 21 bases between them. CDR3 loop: CASSLRAGTPLFSGANVLTF. CDR3 bases: TGTGCCAGCAGTTTGAGGGCAGGAACCCCCCTTTTCTCTGGGGCCAACGTCCTGACTTTC. Full variable domain (missing parts from reference TRBV28 and TRBJ2-6): DVKVTQSSRYLVKRTGEKVFLECVQDMDHENMFWYRQDPGLGLRLIYFSYDVKMKEKGDIPEGYSVSREKKERFSLILESASTNQTSMYLCASSLRAGTPLFSGANVLTFGAGSRLTVL.

The chain couples TRBV5-4 to TRBJ2-1, with D possibly matching TRBD2 (6 bases). The CDR3 spans 15 residues. Germline-derived CDR1 and CDR2 are SGHNT and YYREEE (reference sequence). V was shortened by 1 base and J by 3 bases, with 11 bases between the two germline ends. The CDR3 loop is CASSLIADFYNEQFF. CDR3 nucleotide sequence: TGTGCCAGCAGCTTGATAGCGGACTTCTACAATGAGCAGTTCTTC.

This clone was detected once. The CDR3, as DNA: TGTGCCACCAGCAGACCTGGAGAGTCAGGGTGGAAACTGTTTTTT. The encoded protein is CATSRPGESGWKLFF. This chain uses TRBV15 with TRBJ1-4; perhaps TRBD1 as D (5 bases). Trimming shortened V by 2 bases and J by 11 bases, and 18 bases separated the two germline ends. This CDR3 contains 15 residues. Germline lookup yields CDR1 LNHNV and CDR2 YYDKDF (reference sequence).

The gene calls are TRBV10-3 and TRBJ2-3; the match to TRBD2 covers 7 bases. The trim removed 11 bases at V and 4 bases at J, leaving 6 bases unmatched. This CDR3 contains 12 residues. Per germline, CDR1 ENHRY and CDR2 SYGVKD. CDR3 in DNA: TGTGCCCATGGGGGGGACTCAGATACGCAGTATTTT. Residues: CAHGGDSDTQYF.

The CDR3 sequence: CASSQDIGQGLLEQYF. The CDR3 bases are TGCGCCAGCAGCCAAGACATCGGCCAGGGGCTCCTCGAGCAGTACTTC. This chain links TRBV4-1 with TRBJ2-7; D perhaps matches TRBD1 (6 bases). The V end lost 0 bases, the J end lost 6 bases, and 18 bases lay between the germline ends. From germline, CDR1 is MGHRA and CDR2 YSYEKL. The CDR3 sequence is 16 residues long.

The chain joins TRBV10-2 to TRBJ2-7, with D tentatively TRBD2 (5 bases). From germline, CDR1 is WSHSY and CDR2 SAAADI. The CDR3 spans 16 residues. V shed 1 base and J shed 0 bases, with 13 bases lying between them. The CDR3 coding sequence is TGCGCCAGCAGTGAGTATGGGGTAGGGAGCTCCTACGAGCAGTACTTC. It translates to CASSEYGVGSSYEQYF.